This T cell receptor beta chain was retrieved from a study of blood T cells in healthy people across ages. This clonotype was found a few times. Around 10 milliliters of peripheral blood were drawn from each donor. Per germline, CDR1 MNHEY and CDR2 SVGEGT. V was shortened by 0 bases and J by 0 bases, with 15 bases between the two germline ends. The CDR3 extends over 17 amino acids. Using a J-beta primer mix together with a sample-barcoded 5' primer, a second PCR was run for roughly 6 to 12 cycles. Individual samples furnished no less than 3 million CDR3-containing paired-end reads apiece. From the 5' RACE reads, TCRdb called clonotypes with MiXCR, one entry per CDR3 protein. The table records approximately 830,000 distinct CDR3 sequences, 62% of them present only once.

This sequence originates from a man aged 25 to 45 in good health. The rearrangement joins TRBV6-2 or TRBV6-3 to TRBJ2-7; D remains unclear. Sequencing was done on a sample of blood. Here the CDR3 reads CASSYSTGPPLSYEQYF. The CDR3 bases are TGTGCCAGCAGTTACTCTACCGGCCCCCCTCTCTCCTACGAGCAGTACTTC.